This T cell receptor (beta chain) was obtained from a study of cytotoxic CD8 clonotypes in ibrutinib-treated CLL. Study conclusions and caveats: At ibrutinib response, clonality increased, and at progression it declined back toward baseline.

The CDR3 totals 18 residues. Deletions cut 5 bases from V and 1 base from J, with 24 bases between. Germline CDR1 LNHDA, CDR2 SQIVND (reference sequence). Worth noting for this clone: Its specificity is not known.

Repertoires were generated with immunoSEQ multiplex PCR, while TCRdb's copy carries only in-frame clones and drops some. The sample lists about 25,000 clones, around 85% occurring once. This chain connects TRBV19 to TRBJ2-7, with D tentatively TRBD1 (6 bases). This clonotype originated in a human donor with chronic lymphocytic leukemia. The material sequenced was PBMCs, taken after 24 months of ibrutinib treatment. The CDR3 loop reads CASSPSPSQGSLSYEQYF. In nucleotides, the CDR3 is TGTGCCAGTAGTCCCTCCCCCTCCCAGGGGAGTTTATCCTACGAGCAGTACTTC.